Detailed here is one TCR beta chain. Its antigen remains unknown. V shed 5 bases and J 4 bases; nucleotides not matched to a gene: 6. This CDR3 contains 14 residues. CDR1 and CDR2 (germline): SGHAT, FQNNGV. The data derive from a study of T-cell memory formation after mild COVID-19. Study-wide results and limits: Some clones that responded turned up in pre-infection memory, which suggests that cross-reactive memory joined in. Contracting clones, day 15 to 85, had balanced CD4/CD8, and later expanders favored CD4+. What remained unconfirmed was the SARS-CoV-2 specificity of second-wave clones peaking on day 37.

TCRdb redid the calling of the 5' RACE reads with MiXCR, one entry per CDR3 protein. The table includes 300,000 to 350,000 distinct CDR3 sequences, 10% to 15% detected once. This TCR was sampled from a man younger than 30 who had mild COVID-19 (a few samples of this study predate the infection). Cell type and time point are not known. Specimen: PBMCs or a T cell subset sorted from them (not recorded which). V gene TRBV11-2 combines with J gene TRBJ2-5; 8 nucleotides agree with TRBD2. CDR3 bases: TGTGCCAGCAGCCCCGGGGGGGCCCGAGAGACCCAGTACTTC. It is translated as CASSPGGARETQYF.